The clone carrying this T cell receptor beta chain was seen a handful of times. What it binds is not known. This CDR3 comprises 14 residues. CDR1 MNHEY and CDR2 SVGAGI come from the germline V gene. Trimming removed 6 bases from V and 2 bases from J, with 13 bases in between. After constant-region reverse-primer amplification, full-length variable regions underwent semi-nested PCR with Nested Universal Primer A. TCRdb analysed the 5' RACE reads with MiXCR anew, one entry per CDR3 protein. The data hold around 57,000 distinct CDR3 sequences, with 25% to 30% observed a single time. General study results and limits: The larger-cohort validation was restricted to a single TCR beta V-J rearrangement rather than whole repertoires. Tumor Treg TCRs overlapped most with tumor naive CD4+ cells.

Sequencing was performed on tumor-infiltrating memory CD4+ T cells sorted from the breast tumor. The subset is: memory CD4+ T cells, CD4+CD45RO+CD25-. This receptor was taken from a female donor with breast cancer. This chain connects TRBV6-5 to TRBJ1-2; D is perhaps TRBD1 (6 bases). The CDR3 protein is CASSRNRENYGYTF. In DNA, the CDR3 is TGTGCCAGCAGCCGCAACAGGGAAAACTATGGCTACACCTTC.